These T cell receptor beta chains were read from a single sample in a study of early T cells in non-severe SARS-CoV-2 infection. Each CDR3 protein is one row after TCRdb ran MiXCR on the 5' RACE reads. The top ten clones hold 4.5% to 7% of a sample with more than 20,000 distinct CDR3 sequences, about 3.8% of them seen once. The sample taken for sequencing was whole blood. Receptor source: an adult who was a healthcare worker with PCR-confirmed SARS-CoV-2 infection or an uninfected control (not recorded which). CDR3s include the opening cysteine and the closing phenylalanine or tryptophan. Each record gives: V gene, J gene, clone size, D gene, CDR3 DNA, CDR3 protein. D genes are given only for firm matches. Size tells how often a clone was seen (once, few, many) or the class of an expanded clone, and some rows leave it out.

V gene: TRBV20-1; J gene: TRBJ1-4; clone size: many; D gene: -; CDR3 DNA: TGCAGTGCTAGAGATCCGGGGGCTAGGGATGAAAAACTGTTTTTT; CDR3 protein: CSARDPGARDEKLFF
V gene: TRBV20-1; J gene: TRBJ2-2; clone size: medium-sized; D gene: -; CDR3 DNA: TGCAGTGCTAAAAACCCGAGGGACACCGGGGAGCTGTTTTTT; CDR3 protein: CSAKNPRDTGELFF
V gene: TRBV20-1; J gene: TRBJ2-5; clone size: many; D gene: TRBD2; CDR3 DNA: TGCAGTGCTAGACTTAGCGGGGGACGAGAGACCCAGTACTTC; CDR3 protein: CSARLSGGRETQYF
V gene: TRBV12-3/TRBV12-4; J gene: TRBJ1-1; clone size: many; D gene: -; CDR3 DNA: TGTGCCAGCAGGCGACTAGGGGCAAACACTGAAGCTTTCTTT; CDR3 protein: CASRRLGANTEAFF
V gene: TRBV6-5; J gene: TRBJ2-1; clone size: many; D gene: -; CDR3 DNA: TGTGCCAGCAGTTACAGACGAACGGTCCTATCCAATGAGCAGTTCTTC; CDR3 protein: CASSYRRTVLSNEQFF
V gene: TRBV2; J gene: TRBJ2-1; clone size: -; D gene: -; CDR3 DNA: TGTGCCAGCAGTGCTCCTCTCAATGAGCAGTTCTTC; CDR3 protein: CASSAPLNEQFF
V gene: TRBV19; J gene: TRBJ1-5; clone size: many; D gene: -; CDR3 DNA: TGTGCCAGTAGTATAGAAGAAGGTGTTCAGCCCCAGCATTTT; CDR3 protein: CASSIEEGVQPQHF
V gene: TRBV20-1; J gene: TRBJ1-5; clone size: many; D gene: TRBD1; CDR3 DNA: TGCAGTGCTAGAGCCGGGACAGGGGGCGGTCAGCCCCAGCATTTT; CDR3 protein: CSARAGTGGGQPQHF
V gene: TRBV20-1; J gene: TRBJ2-5; clone size: many; D gene: TRBD2; CDR3 DNA: TGCAGTGCTCTCAGAGGGACTAGAACTCAGGAGACCCAGTACTTC; CDR3 protein: CSALRGTRTQETQYF
V gene: TRBV25-1; J gene: TRBJ1-4; clone size: many; D gene: TRBD1; CDR3 DNA: TGTGCCAGCAGAGGGACAGGGCCAGAAAAACTGTTTTTT; CDR3 protein: CASRGTGPEKLFF
V gene: TRBV7-3; J gene: TRBJ1-4; clone size: -; D gene: -; CDR3 DNA: TGTGCCAGCAGCTTATGGGCTAATGAAAAACTGTTTTTT; CDR3 protein: CASSLWANEKLFF
V gene: TRBV5-1; J gene: TRBJ2-7; clone size: many; D gene: -; CDR3 DNA: TGCGCCAGCAGCTTGGTCGGCAGCACCTACGAGCAGTACTTC; CDR3 protein: CASSLVGSTYEQYF
V gene: TRBV4-2; J gene: TRBJ2-5; clone size: few; D gene: -; CDR3 DNA: TGTGCCAGCAGCCACGACCAAGAGACCCAGTACTTC; CDR3 protein: CASSHDQETQYF
V gene: TRBV6-5; J gene: TRBJ2-1; clone size: many; D gene: TRBD2; CDR3 DNA: TGTGCCAGCAGGGTGCGGGGGGAGAATGAGCAGTTCTTC; CDR3 protein: CASRVRGENEQFF
V gene: TRBV7-8; J gene: TRBJ1-4; clone size: few; D gene: -; CDR3 DNA: TGTGCCAGCAGCATCAGGCCAACTAATGAAAAACTGTTTTTT; CDR3 protein: CASSIRPTNEKLFF
V gene: TRBV5-4; J gene: TRBJ2-3; clone size: many; D gene: TRBD1; CDR3 DNA: TGTGCCAGCAGCCCCCGGGACAGACTCTATACGCAGTATTTT; CDR3 protein: CASSPRDRLYTQYF
V gene: TRBV12-3/TRBV12-4; J gene: TRBJ1-5; clone size: medium-sized; D gene: TRBD1; CDR3 DNA: TGTGCCAGCAGTCCACAGGGGGCTAGGTTTAGCAATCAGCCCCAGCATTTT; CDR3 protein: CASSPQGARFSNQPQHF
V gene: TRBV29-1; J gene: TRBJ2-7; clone size: -; D gene: -; CDR3 DNA: TGCAGCGTTGTCCTCTTAGGGGCCTACGAGCAGTACTTC; CDR3 protein: CSVVLLGAYEQYF
V gene: TRBV27; J gene: TRBJ2-1; clone size: many; D gene: -; CDR3 DNA: TGTGCCAGCAGTTGGGCCAGCTTCAATGAGCAGTTCTTC; CDR3 protein: CASSWASFNEQFF
V gene: TRBV29-1; J gene: TRBJ2-5; clone size: many; D gene: TRBD1; CDR3 DNA: TGCAGCGGCGCCGGGACAGCACAAGAGACCCAGTACTTC; CDR3 protein: CSGAGTAQETQYF
V gene: TRBV9; J gene: TRBJ2-3; clone size: -; D gene: TRBD2; CDR3 DNA: TGTGCCAGCAGCGTAGAACGGGGGGGCACAGATACGCAGTATTTT; CDR3 protein: CASSVERGGTDTQYF
V gene: TRBV15; J gene: TRBJ2-1; clone size: many; D gene: -; CDR3 DNA: TGTGCCACCAGCAGAGATTTGGCGCGGGAGCAGTTCTTC; CDR3 protein: CATSRDLAREQFF
V gene: TRBV29-1; J gene: TRBJ2-3; clone size: many; D gene: -; CDR3 DNA: TGCAGTGTTCCTAAGGACGTCACAGATACGCAGTATTTT; CDR3 protein: CSVPKDVTDTQYF
V gene: TRBV18; J gene: TRBJ2-7; clone size: few; D gene: -; CDR3 DNA: TGTGCCAGCTCGACACTGGCCTACGAGCAGTACTTC; CDR3 protein: CASSTLAYEQYF
V gene: TRBV5-1; J gene: TRBJ2-1; clone size: many; D gene: TRBD2; CDR3 DNA: TGCGCCAGCAGCCCAGGACTAGCGGAAATGGGTGAGCAGTTCTTC; CDR3 protein: CASSPGLAEMGEQFF
V gene: TRBV11-3; J gene: TRBJ1-2; clone size: many; D gene: -; CDR3 DNA: TGTGCCAGCAGCTTATCTGAGCTGAATTTCTATGGCTACACCTTC; CDR3 protein: CASSLSELNFYGYTF
V gene: TRBV12-3/TRBV12-4; J gene: TRBJ2-3; clone size: many; D gene: TRBD2; CDR3 DNA: TGTGCCAGCAGTTTCGGACTAGCGGGATCTAGCACAGATACGCAGTATTTT; CDR3 protein: CASSFGLAGSSTDTQYF
V gene: TRBV6-2/TRBV6-3; J gene: TRBJ2-3; clone size: -; D gene: -; CDR3 DNA: TGTGCCAGCAGACGTAAGGTCGAGGGGAGCACAGATACGCAGTATTTT; CDR3 protein: CASRRKVEGSTDTQYF
V gene: TRBV9; J gene: TRBJ1-1; clone size: few; D gene: -; CDR3 DNA: TGTGCCAGCAGCGTAGCCACATGGGCGGCGGGAAGTACTGAAGCTTTCTTT; CDR3 protein: CASSVATWAAGSTEAFF
V gene: TRBV6-5; J gene: TRBJ1-2; clone size: many; D gene: TRBD1; CDR3 DNA: TGTGCCAGCAGTCGCCGGGACAGGGGAGCCTATGGCTACACCTTC; CDR3 protein: CASSRRDRGAYGYTF
V gene: TRBV7-2; J gene: TRBJ2-5; clone size: medium-sized; D gene: TRBD1; CDR3 DNA: TGTGCCAGCAGCTTATTTGGGACAGGTCCTCCAGAGACCCAGTACTTC; CDR3 protein: CASSLFGTGPPETQYF
V gene: TRBV29-1; J gene: TRBJ2-7; clone size: medium-sized; D gene: -; CDR3 DNA: TGCAGCGTTGAAGGACGGAGGGCAGGGAATGCCTACGAGCAGTACTTC; CDR3 protein: CSVEGRRAGNAYEQYF
V gene: TRBV6-2/TRBV6-3; J gene: TRBJ2-3; clone size: many; D gene: TRBD2; CDR3 DNA: TGTGCCAGCAGTAGCGGGAGGGCTCGCACGGGGCAGTATTTT; CDR3 protein: CASSSGRARTGQYF
V gene: TRBV9; J gene: TRBJ2-4; clone size: many; D gene: -; CDR3 DNA: TGTGCCAGCAGCGTAGGGGACCGGGCGGACATTCAGTACTTC; CDR3 protein: CASSVGDRADIQYF
V gene: TRBV14; J gene: TRBJ1-2; clone size: many; D gene: -; CDR3 DNA: TGTGCCAGCAGCCAAGATATCGGGGGAGCTAACTATGGCTACACCTTC; CDR3 protein: CASSQDIGGANYGYTF
V gene: TRBV19; J gene: TRBJ2-4; clone size: many; D gene: TRBD1; CDR3 DNA: TGTGCCAGTAGTACCCGGACAGGGAACAAAAACATTCAGTACTTC; CDR3 protein: CASSTRTGNKNIQYF
V gene: TRBV13; J gene: TRBJ1-5; clone size: many; D gene: -; CDR3 DNA: TGTGCCAGCAGCTTACAGGGAGGTTTTAGCAATCAGCCCCAGCATTTT; CDR3 protein: CASSLQGGFSNQPQHF
V gene: TRBV29-1; J gene: TRBJ1-1; clone size: many; D gene: -; CDR3 DNA: TGCAGCGCCAGAGGGGGAAAGGGTGACACTGAAGCTTTCTTT; CDR3 protein: CSARGGKGDTEAFF
V gene: TRBV7-8; J gene: TRBJ1-1; clone size: many; D gene: -; CDR3 DNA: TGTGCCAGCAGCTTAGACCGAGACACTGAAGCTTTCTTT; CDR3 protein: CASSLDRDTEAFF
V gene: TRBV6-6; J gene: TRBJ2-7; clone size: -; D gene: -; CDR3 DNA: TGTGCCAGCAGGAGCCCAGGGTCCTCCTACGAGCAGTACTTC; CDR3 protein: CASRSPGSSYEQYF
V gene: TRBV12-3/TRBV12-4; J gene: TRBJ2-1; clone size: -; D gene: -; CDR3 DNA: TGTGCCAGCACCCACGGACAGAACAATGAGCAGTTCTTC; CDR3 protein: CASTHGQNNEQFF
V gene: TRBV20-1; J gene: TRBJ2-1; clone size: many; D gene: -; CDR3 DNA: TGCAGTGCTAGAGATCGGGTGGCTCCCTACAATGAGCAGTTCTTC; CDR3 protein: CSARDRVAPYNEQFF
V gene: TRBV11-2; J gene: TRBJ2-2; clone size: many; D gene: TRBD1; CDR3 DNA: TGTGCCAGCAGCAAGACAGGGATCACCGGGGAGCTGTTTTTT; CDR3 protein: CASSKTGITGELFF
V gene: TRBV7-3; J gene: TRBJ1-2; clone size: many; D gene: -; CDR3 DNA: TGTGCCAGCAGCTTAACGGCGTACCATGGCTACACCTTC; CDR3 protein: CASSLTAYHGYTF
V gene: TRBV29-1; J gene: TRBJ2-6; clone size: many; D gene: -; CDR3 DNA: TGCAGCGTTGAGGACATCTCTGGGGCCAACGTCCTGACTTTC; CDR3 protein: CSVEDISGANVLTF
V gene: TRBV28; J gene: TRBJ2-7; clone size: many; D gene: -; CDR3 DNA: TGTGCCAGCAGTCTCCCCCAAGGAACCTACGAGCAGTACTTC; CDR3 protein: CASSLPQGTYEQYF
V gene: TRBV7-6; J gene: TRBJ2-2; clone size: many; D gene: -; CDR3 DNA: TGTGCCAGCAGCGTGGGCACCGGGGAGCTGTTTTTT; CDR3 protein: CASSVGTGELFF
V gene: TRBV30; J gene: TRBJ1-1; clone size: many; D gene: TRBD1; CDR3 DNA: TGTGCCTGGGTAACCCCGGACAGGGCGGACACTGAAGCTTTCTTT; CDR3 protein: CAWVTPDRADTEAFF
V gene: TRBV6-1; J gene: TRBJ2-3; clone size: many; D gene: TRBD2; CDR3 DNA: TGTGCCAGCCTGAAACCGGGACTAGCGGAGACAGATACGCAGTATTTT; CDR3 protein: CASLKPGLAETDTQYF
V gene: TRBV4-1; J gene: TRBJ2-1; clone size: medium-sized; D gene: -; CDR3 DNA: TGCGCCAGCAGCCAAGGGGATTTTGCCTACAATGAGCAGTTCTTC; CDR3 protein: CASSQGDFAYNEQFF
V gene: TRBV2; J gene: TRBJ1-5; clone size: few; D gene: -; CDR3 DNA: TGTGCCAGCAACTCACAGGGAAGGAGCAATCAGCCCCAGCATTTT; CDR3 protein: CASNSQGRSNQPQHF
V gene: TRBV7-8; J gene: TRBJ1-2; clone size: medium-sized; D gene: TRBD1; CDR3 DNA: TGTGCCAGCAGCTTTTTGGACAGGGGGGACGGCTACACCTTC; CDR3 protein: CASSFLDRGDGYTF
V gene: TRBV15; J gene: TRBJ1-1; clone size: -; D gene: -; CDR3 DNA: TGTGCCACCAGCAGAGACGAAGGGTACGCTTTCTTT; CDR3 protein: CATSRDEGYAFF
V gene: TRBV11-2; J gene: TRBJ2-7; clone size: many; D gene: -; CDR3 DNA: TGTGCCAGCAGCTTACCCCTCGGGACTGACCCCCTCTACGAGCAGTACTTC; CDR3 protein: CASSLPLGTDPLYEQYF
V gene: TRBV28; J gene: TRBJ2-1; clone size: many; D gene: TRBD2; CDR3 DNA: TGTGCCAGCAGTTTATTTAGCGGGATTCCCACCGGTGAGCAGTTCTTC; CDR3 protein: CASSLFSGIPTGEQFF
V gene: TRBV24-1; J gene: TRBJ1-1; clone size: many; D gene: -; CDR3 DNA: TGTGCCACCAGTGATCCGACTGCAGGCCGGGTAGCTTTCTTT; CDR3 protein: CATSDPTAGRVAFF
V gene: TRBV11-2; J gene: TRBJ1-3; clone size: many; D gene: TRBD1; CDR3 DNA: TGTGCCAGCAGGACTACAGGGGGAACGGGAAACACCATATATTTT; CDR3 protein: CASRTTGGTGNTIYF